There are many counts of the clone carrying this T cell receptor beta chain. TCRdb reprocessed the PCR reads with MiXCR, giving one entry per CDR3 protein. The sample yields just under 650,000 distinct CDR3 sequences, less than 20% seen once. Every naive CD8 library was made from between about 20,000 and 1,000,000 sorted cells with 10%, 30% or 50% RNA. The authors sorted naive CD8 T cells as CD8+CD4-CCR7+CD45RA+. This specimen comes from a study of molecular identifiers for immune sequencing clone quantification. From germline, CDR1 is SGDLS and CDR2 YYNGEE. V lost 0 bases and J lost 6, with 12 bases in between. There are 14 residues in the CDR3.

Source material: naive CD8+ T cells from blood, with Jurkat cell RNA spiked in. Subset indicated: FACS-sorted CD8+CD4-CCR7+CD45RA+ naive T cells. This rearrangement joins TRBV9 to TRBJ1-2; D gene uncertain. This sequence was found in a human donor in good health. Some libraries in this study had Jurkat cell RNA spiked in. As DNA, the CDR3 is TGTGCCAGCAGCGTAGGTTCAGGAATGGATGGCTACACCTTC. This gives the protein CASSVGSGMDGYTF. The entire variable domain, with the rest obtained from reference TRBV9 and TRBJ1-2, is as follows: DSGVTQTPKHLITATGQRVTLRCSPRSGDLSVYWYQQSLDQGLQFLIQYYNGEERAKGNILERFSAQQFPDLHSELNLSSLELGDSALYFCASSVGSGMDGYTFGSGTRLTVV.